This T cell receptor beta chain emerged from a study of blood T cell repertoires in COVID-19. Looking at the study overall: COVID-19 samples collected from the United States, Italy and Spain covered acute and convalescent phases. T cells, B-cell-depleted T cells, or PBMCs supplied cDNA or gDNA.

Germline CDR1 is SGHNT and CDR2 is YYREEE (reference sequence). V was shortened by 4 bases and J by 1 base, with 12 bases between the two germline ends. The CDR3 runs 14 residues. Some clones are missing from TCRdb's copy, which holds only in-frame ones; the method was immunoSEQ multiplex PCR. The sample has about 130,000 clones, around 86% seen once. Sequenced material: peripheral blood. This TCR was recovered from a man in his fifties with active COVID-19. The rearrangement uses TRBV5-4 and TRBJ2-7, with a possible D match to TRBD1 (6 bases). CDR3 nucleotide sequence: TGTGCCAGCAGCGGACAACAGGGATCCTACGAGCAGTACTTC. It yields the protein CASSGQQGSYEQYF.